These T cell receptor beta chains were read from a single sample in a study of T cells in localized non-small cell lung cancer. Assay: immunoSEQ multiplex PCR; the TCRdb copy retains only in-frame clones and omits some. Of roughly 35,000 clones listed, around 93% are singletons. The material was peripheral blood, obtained before any cancer treatment. All receptors derive from a female donor older than 55 with stage I lung adenocarcinoma. The CDR3 runs from the conserved cysteine through the conserved F or W. The order of the fields is clone size, D gene, V gene, J gene, CDR3 protein, CDR3 DNA. The D gene is left open where the match is weak. Size is omitted from some rows. Given values are once, few, many or a class for expanded clones.

size: -; D: -; V: TRBV5-4; J: TRBJ1-2; CDR3: CASSQDWNGYTF; DNA: TGTGCCAGCAGCCAGGATTGGAATGGCTACACCTTC
size: -; D: -; V: TRBV7-2; J: TRBJ1-1; CDR3: CASSSPGMVEAFF; DNA: TGTGCCAGCAGCTCCCCCGGAATGGTCGAAGCTTTCTTT
size: -; D: -; V: TRBV5-6; J: TRBJ2-7; CDR3: CASSPLQGSSEQYF; DNA: TGTGCCAGCAGCCCCTTACAGGGATCCAGCGAGCAGTACTTC
size: -; D: -; V: TRBV6-6; J: TRBJ1-4; CDR3: CASSYEGREGKLFF; DNA: TGTGCCAGCAGTTACGAGGGGAGGGAAGGAAAACTGTTTTTT
size: -; D: TRBD1; V: TRBV5-4; J: TRBJ1-1; CDR3: CASSFDRGGTEAFF; DNA: TGTGCCAGCAGCTTTGACAGGGGAGGAACTGAAGCTTTCTTT
size: -; D: -; V: TRBV29-1; J: TRBJ1-2; CDR3: CSVEGPGPYGYTF; DNA: TGCAGCGTTGAAGGGCCAGGCCCATATGGCTACACCTTC
size: once; D: TRBD1; V: TRBV9; J: TRBJ1-3; CDR3: CASSGGTGPGNTIYF; DNA: TGTGCCAGCAGCGGGGGGACAGGACCTGGAAACACCATATATTTT
size: -; D: TRBD2; V: TRBV9; J: TRBJ2-2; CDR3: CASTQGLDITGELFF; DNA: TGTGCCAGCACCCAGGGACTAGACATTACCGGGGAGCTGTTTTTT
size: -; D: -; V: TRBV7-9; J: TRBJ1-4; CDR3: CASSLVAGEKLFF; DNA: TGTGCCAGCAGCTTGGTTGCGGGGGAAAAACTGTTTTTT
size: -; D: -; V: TRBV5-1; J: TRBJ1-5; CDR3: CASSLEPGAGNQPQHF; DNA: TGCGCCAGCAGCTTGGAACCGGGGGCAGGTAATCAGCCCCAGCATTTT
size: -; D: TRBD1; V: TRBV2; J: TRBJ1-1; CDR3: CASSDRGYTEAFF; DNA: TGTGCCAGCAGTGACAGGGGGTACACTGAAGCTTTCTTT
size: -; D: -; V: TRBV11-3; J: TRBJ1-2; CDR3: CASSPQGPTGYTF; DNA: TGTGCCAGCAGCCCACAGGGTCCCACAGGCTACACCTTC
size: -; D: TRBD1; V: TRBV7-2; J: TRBJ2-6; CDR3: CASSQTTGSGANVLTF; DNA: TGTGCCAGCAGCCAGACGACAGGGTCTGGGGCCAACGTCCTGACTTTC
size: -; D: TRBD1; V: TRBV5-1; J: TRBJ2-1; CDR3: CASSLAGTGTNEQFF; DNA: TGCGCCAGCAGCTTGGCCGGGACAGGGACTAATGAGCAGTTCTTC
size: -; D: TRBD1; V: TRBV6-6; J: TRBJ1-2; CDR3: CASRTGTGGLGYTF; DNA: TGTGCCAGCAGGACCGGGACAGGGGGCCTAGGCTACACCTTC
size: -; D: TRBD2; V: TRBV7-2; J: TRBJ2-1; CDR3: CASSSQGLAGVNEQFF; DNA: TGTGCCAGCAGCTCCCAGGGACTAGCGGGAGTTAATGAGCAGTTCTTC
size: -; D: -; V: TRBV7-2; J: TRBJ2-2; CDR3: CASINRPNTGELFF; DNA: TGTGCCAGCATAAATAGACCGAACACCGGGGAGCTGTTTTTT
size: -; D: -; V: TRBV28; J: TRBJ1-5; CDR3: CASSFGPSSNQPQHF; DNA: TGTGCCAGCAGTTTCGGACCGTCCAGCAATCAGCCCCAGCATTTT
size: -; D: -; V: TRBV6-5; J: TRBJ2-7; CDR3: CASRYRDAGSYEQYF; DNA: TGTGCCAGCAGGTACCGGGACGCGGGTTCCTACGAGCAGTACTTC
size: -; D: TRBD2; V: TRBV4-3; J: TRBJ2-3; CDR3: CASSLAGASGGSTDTQYF; DNA: TGCGCCAGCAGCCTCGCCGGGGCTAGCGGGGGGAGCACAGATACGCAGTATTTT
size: -; D: -; V: TRBV5-4; J: TRBJ2-3; CDR3: CASRLRTGSTDTQYF; DNA: TGTGCCAGCAGACTGCGTACAGGGAGCACAGATACGCAGTATTTT
size: -; D: -; V: TRBV7-7; J: TRBJ2-5; CDR3: CASSLAPAKETQYF; DNA: TGTGCTAGCAGCTTAGCGCCAGCCAAAGAGACCCAGTACTTC
size: -; D: TRBD1; V: TRBV28; J: TRBJ1-2; CDR3: CASNTGTALNGYTF; DNA: TGTGCCAGCAATACTGGGACAGCCCTCAATGGCTACACCTTC
size: -; D: -; V: TRBV7-2; J: TRBJ2-5; CDR3: CASSLGAAQETQYF; DNA: TGTGCCAGCAGCTTAGGGGCGGCCCAAGAGACCCAGTACTTC
size: -; D: TRBD2; V: TRBV7-3; J: TRBJ2-3; CDR3: CASSHPGEGPRGDTQYF; DNA: TGTGCCAGCAGCCATCCCGGGGAGGGCCCAAGGGGAGATACGCAGTATTTT
size: -; D: TRBD2; V: TRBV5-4; J: TRBJ2-1; CDR3: CASSLSGGGNNEQFF; DNA: TGTGCCAGCAGCTTGAGCGGGGGGGGTAACAATGAGCAGTTCTTC
size: -; D: TRBD2; V: TRBV18; J: TRBJ2-1; CDR3: CASSPIAGELEQFF; DNA: TGTGCCAGCTCACCAATAGCGGGAGAGCTTGAGCAGTTCTTC
size: -; D: -; V: TRBV27; J: TRBJ1-1; CDR3: CASSLRRNTEAFF; DNA: TGTGCCAGCAGTTTAAGAAGGAACACTGAAGCTTTCTTT
size: -; D: TRBD1; V: TRBV19; J: TRBJ2-1; CDR3: CASKGAGGWNEQFF; DNA: TGTGCCAGTAAAGGGGCAGGGGGCTGGAATGAGCAGTTCTTC